Each of the 7 T cell receptor beta chains below was sequenced from the same sample in a study of identical twins. TCRdb re-called the 5' RACE reads through MiXCR, storing one row per CDR3 protein. Of about 700,000 distinct CDR3 sequences listed, 5.5% to 6.5% were seen once; the top ten hold around 2%. The specimen sequenced was naive T cells sorted from blood. Receptors were obtained from a man younger than 35 in good health.

As DNA, the CDR3 is TGCGCCAGCAGTGTGGGCGGGAGTAGCACCGGGGAGCTGTTTTTT. As protein: CASSVGGSSTGELFF. The J gene is TRBJ2-2, the V gene TRBV10-1; 7 bases are shared with TRBD2. CDR3 size: 15 residues. The germline V gene has CDR1 WNHNN and CDR2 SYGVQD (reference sequence). V shed 4 bases and J 4 bases; nucleotides not matched to a gene: 6.

The chain links TRBV4-3 to TRBJ2-7, with D perhaps TRBD1 or TRBD2 (5 bases each). The CDR3 loop spans 13 amino acids. V was trimmed by 5 bases and J by 7 bases, leaving 15 bases between them. Germline V gives CDR1 LGHNA, CDR2 YSLEER. The CDR3 reads CASSLGTYGEQYF. CDR3 nucleotides: TGCGCCAGCAGCTTAGGGACGTACGGAGAGCAGTACTTC.

The J gene is TRBJ2-1, the V gene TRBV7-2; 13 bases match TRBD2. Germline CDR1 SGHTA, CDR2 FQGNSA. The CDR3 sequence is 16 residues long. Trimming removed 1 base from V and 8 bases from J; junction bases left unmatched: 5. The CDR3 here is CASSLVGTSGTDEQFF. Written as DNA, the CDR3 is TGTGCCAGCAGCTTAGTGGGGACTAGCGGGACCGATGAGCAGTTCTTC.

In its sample, this clonotype was seen many times. The chain joins TRBV20-1 to TRBJ2-1; 12 nucleotides line up with TRBD2. The CDR3 spans 14 residues. Germline lookup yields CDR1 DFQATT and CDR2 SNEGSKA (reference sequence). V lost 3 bases and J lost 7; bases outside the gene matches: 4. The CDR3 DNA sequence: TGCAGTGCTAGCCTAGCGGGAGGGCCGAATGAGCAGTTCTTC. Translation: CSASLAGGPNEQFF.

In its sample, this clonotype was seen many times. The rearrangement joins TRBV15 to TRBJ1-4, with D unclear. V gave up 3 bases and J gave up 0 bases, with 5 bases separating them. The CDR3 has 14 residues. Germline V gives CDR1 LNHNV, CDR2 YYDKDF (reference sequence). The CDR3: CATSRDTTNEKLFF. CDR3 in DNA: TGTGCCACCAGCAGGGATACAACTAATGAAAAACTGTTTTTT.

At least ten counts were recorded for this clonotype. The gene calls are TRBV9 and TRBJ1-2; D is unclear. The CDR3 runs 12 residues. The germline V gene has CDR1 SGDLS and CDR2 YYNGEE. V lost 4 bases and J 8 bases, leaving 12 bases between the germline ends. DNA for the CDR3: TGTGCCAGCAGCCCACAGAGTGGCGGCTACACCTTC. The encoded protein is CASSPQSGGYTF.

This clonotype has at least ten counts. The rearrangement links TRBV7-6 to TRBJ1-1; TRBD1 matches 12 bases. J gave up 10 bases and V 5 bases, and 8 bases lay outside the gene matches. Germline assignment: CDR1 SGHVS and CDR2 FNYEAQ. This CDR3 is 14 amino acids long. The CDR3 nucleotides are TGTGCCAGCAGCCCGGGACAGGGGGCTTCGAGAGCTTTCTTT. Translation: CASSPGQGASRAFF.